This T cell receptor (beta chain) was recorded in a study of CD8+ T cells in alopecia areata. Study observations and caveats: It was less clear whether patients shared TCRs than it was in mice, possibly because of HLA.

V gave up 3 bases and J gave up 6 bases, with 26 bases separating them. The CDR3 is 19 amino acids. Extracted RNA was reverse transcribed into cDNA, the sequencing template. Clones were sequenced by immunoSEQ multiplex PCR, and TCRdb holds only the in-frame ones, with some missing. The sample yields 98,000 or so clones, roughly 64% seen once. Comment on this clone: Its antigen is not identified.

The treatment: oral pan-JAK inhibitor, 5-10 mg twice daily. The chain combines TRBV23-1 with TRBJ1-4, with a possible D match to TRBD1 (6 bases). TRBV23-1 is marked as an open reading frame, function uncertain. Material: CD8+ T cells sorted from blood, obtained at week 4, from a patient treated with tofacitinib. The TCR comes from a human donor with alopecia areata. CDR3 in amino acids: CASSQDWLGAFIWDEKLFF. CDR3 DNA: TGCGCCAGCAGTCAGGACTGGCTGGGGGCGTTTATATGGGATGAAAAACTGTTTTTT.